Below, 11 T cell receptor beta chains from the same sample are listed, as sequenced in a study of OX40 agonist ivuxolimab in advanced cancers. Sequenced by immunoSEQ multiplex PCR; TCRdb stores in-frame clones only, minus some. The sample consists of 30,000 to 45,000 clones, 60% to 80% of them appearing once. The specimen comprised CD4+ or CD8+ T cells sorted from blood, sampled in a trial of the OX40 agonist ivuxolimab. These receptors were obtained from an adult with an advanced solid tumor such as melanoma, head and neck, liver or kidney cancer.

The CDR3 is CASSQDRWAVEQYF. CDR3 sequence (DNA): TGCGCCAGCAGCCAAGATCGTTGGGCGGTCGAGCAGTACTTC. The V gene is TRBV4-3, the J gene TRBJ2-7; no clear D gene. This CDR3 comprises 14 residues. From germline, CDR1 is LGHNA and CDR2 YSLEER. V lost 0 bases to trimming and J lost 6 bases, with 12 bases between them.

The chain uses TRBV2 and TRBJ2-1; D gene ambiguous. This CDR3 region has 13 residues. V dropped 4 bases and J dropped 4 bases, with 8 bases sitting between them. CDR1 SNHLY and CDR2 FYNNEI come from the germline V gene. The CDR3 DNA follows: TGTGCCAGCAGTGTGTCTGGGTACAATGAGCAGTTCTTC. This encodes CASSVSGYNEQFF.

This chain links TRBV14 with TRBJ1-2; TRBD1 is a possible D gene (6 bases). V was pared by 1 base and J by 2 bases, with 11 bases between. CDR1 is SGHDN and CDR2 is FVKESK in the germline V gene. CDR3 length: 15 amino acids. CDR3 residues: CASSQGGTPNYGYTF. CDR3 bases: TGTGCCAGCAGCCAAGGCGGGACACCGAACTATGGCTACACCTTC.

This clone was detected only a few times. The genes are TRBV25-1 and TRBJ2-7; tentative D call: TRBD1 (5 bases). Germline V CDR1 and CDR2: MGHDK, SYGVNS. Trimming pared 3 bases from V and 4 bases from J, leaving 13 bases between. The CDR3 sequence is 14 residues long. The CDR3 nucleotides are TGTGCCAGCAGTGATGCGAACAGGCAATACGAGCAGTACTTC. This translates into CASSDANRQYEQYF.

The table lists this clone with a few counts. The V and J genes are TRBV11-2 and TRBJ1-2, with 10 bases that match TRBD1. V was clipped by 4 bases and J by 7 bases; unmatched bases: 3. The germline CDR1 and CDR2 sequences are SGHAT and FQNNGV. This CDR3 is 13 amino acids long. The CDR3 reads CASSYGTGVGYTF. The CDR3 region has the DNA TGTGCCAGCAGCTACGGGACAGGGGTTGGCTACACCTTC.

The chain carries TRBV5-8 and TRBJ2-7; maybe TRBD1 (5 bases). The CDR3 runs 12 residues. The V end was cut by 0 bases, the J end by 9 bases, with 10 bases between. CDR1 SGHTS and CDR2 YDEGEE come from the germline V gene. The CDR3 loop reads CASSLEGVGQYF. The CDR3 nucleotides read TGTGCCAGCAGCTTGGAAGGGGTTGGGCAGTACTTC.

This clone was counted a single time. The gene calls are TRBV30 and TRBJ2-7; weak D call: TRBD1 (5 bases). The germline gives CDR1 GTSNPN, CDR2 SVGIG (reference sequence). The CDR3 loop spans 10 amino acids. V was shortened by 8 bases and J by 6 bases, with 11 bases between the two germline ends. The CDR3 protein is CAQGVSEQYF. Written as DNA, the CDR3 is TGTGCCCAGGGCGTGAGCGAGCAGTACTTC.

This clone was seen a handful of times. The V call is TRBV4-1, the J call TRBJ2-1, with D possibly being TRBD1 (5 bases). There are 16 residues in the CDR3. Per germline, CDR1 MGHRA and CDR2 YSYEKL. The germline V and J ends were trimmed by 0 bases and 3 bases, with 12 bases remaining between them. This CDR3 is CASSQDSGILYNEQFF. The CDR3 DNA follows: TGCGCCAGCAGCCAAGATTCAGGGATCCTCTACAATGAGCAGTTCTTC.

This rearrangement joins TRBV7-8 to TRBJ2-1; D call uncertain. Trimming cost V 5 bases and J 2 bases, with 16 bases left between them. Per germline, CDR1 SGHVS and CDR2 FQNEAQ. CDR3 size: 16 residues. DNA of the CDR3: TGTGCCAGCAGCGAGGACCCCCTTGGGGCCTACAATGAGCAGTTCTTC. Its translation: CASSEDPLGAYNEQFF.

This clone was seen more than once but under ten times. The chain carries TRBV19 and TRBJ1-5, with 7 bases identical to TRBD1. The CDR3 consists of 15 residues. With 4 bases clipped from V and 5 bases from J, the junction kept 8 bases outside the gene matches. Germline V gene lookup returns CDR1 LNHDA and CDR2 SQIVND (reference sequence). The CDR3 region has the DNA TGTGCCAGTAGTACTGGGACAGTTGAGGATCAGCCCCAGCATTTT. This codes for CASSTGTVEDQPQHF.

In its sample, this clone was seen once. This rearrangement joins TRBV11-2 to TRBJ2-3; D tentatively reads TRBD1 or TRBD2 (6 bases each). V lost 4 bases, J lost 2 bases, and 19 bases lay in between. The CDR3 loop spans 17 amino acids. Looked up from germline, CDR1 is SGHAT and CDR2 is FQNNGV. Written as DNA, the CDR3 is TGTGCCAGCAGCTGGGGGCGGGGCGGATCCGACACAGATACGCAGTATTTT. This translates into CASSWGRGGSDTDTQYF.